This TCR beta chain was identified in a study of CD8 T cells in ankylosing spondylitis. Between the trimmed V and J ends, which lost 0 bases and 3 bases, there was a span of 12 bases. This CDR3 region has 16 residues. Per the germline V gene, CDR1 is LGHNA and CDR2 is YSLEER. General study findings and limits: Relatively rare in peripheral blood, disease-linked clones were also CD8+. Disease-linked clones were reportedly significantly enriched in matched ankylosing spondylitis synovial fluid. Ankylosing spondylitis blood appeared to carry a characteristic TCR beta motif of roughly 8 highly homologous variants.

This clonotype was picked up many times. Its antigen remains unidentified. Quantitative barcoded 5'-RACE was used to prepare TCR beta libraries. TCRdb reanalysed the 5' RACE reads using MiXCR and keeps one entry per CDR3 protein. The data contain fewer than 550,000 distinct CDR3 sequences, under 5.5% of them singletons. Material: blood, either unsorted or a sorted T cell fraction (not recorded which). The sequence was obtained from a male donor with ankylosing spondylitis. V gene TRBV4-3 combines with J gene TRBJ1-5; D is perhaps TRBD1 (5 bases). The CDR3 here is CASSQDFRDLNQPQHF. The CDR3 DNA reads TGCGCCAGCAGCCAAGATTTCCGGGACCTCAATCAGCCCCAGCATTTT.